These 5 T cell receptor beta chains were sequenced from one sample in a study of human T cells and chemical hapten exposure. TCRdb reprocessed the RACE reads via MiXCR and lists one record per CDR3 protein. There are under 100,000 distinct CDR3 sequences in the sample; over 10% occur only once, and 2.5% to 3.5% lies in the top ten. Time point reported: patch test 2, 6 weeks after DPC sensitization. Treatment described: therapeutic diphenylcyclopropenone sensitization with weekly scalp DPC. The sample here was whole blood, taken in connection with sensitization to the hapten diphenylcyclopropenone (DPC). These receptors all stem from a woman aged 40 to 50 with alopecia areata. Some clones in this sample may be carry-over from other donors' samples.

This clonotype occurred many times. The chain carries TRBV7-9 and TRBJ1-2; D not certain. V shed 5 bases and J shed 6 bases, with 10 bases lying between them. CDR1 and CDR2 (germline): SEHNR, FQNEAQ (reference sequence). The CDR3 totals 12 residues. The CDR3: CASSPGRDGYTF. In DNA form, the CDR3 reads TGTGCCAGCAGCCCCGGGCGGGATGGCTACACCTTC.

This sequence joins TRBV30 and TRBJ2-1; 9 bases map to TRBD2. Looked up from germline, CDR1 is GTSNPN and CDR2 is SVGIG (reference sequence). J lost 6 bases, V lost 8 bases, and 17 bases had no gene match. The CDR3 covers 16 residues. The CDR3 coding sequence is TGTGCCCGTACGACGCGGGAGGGGAATGATGGCAATGAGCAGTTCTTC. Amino acids: CARTTREGNDGNEQFF.

A remark on this clonotype: The CDR3 end shows no conserved phenylalanine or tryptophan, and so a read error is likely. The rearrangement links TRBV6-2 or TRBV6-3 to TRBJ2-1; D call uncertain. Deletions cut 8 bases from V and 0 bases from J, with 17 bases between. CDR3 length equals 16 residues. CDR1 and CDR2 from the germline V gene are MNHEY and SVGEGT. The CDR3 sequence: CASFPHAASSYNEQFS. The CDR3 nucleotides are TGTGCCAGCTTCCCTCATGCCGCCAGCTCCTACAATGAGCAGTTCTCC.

This clonotype has more than one count but fewer than ten. The chain links TRBV5-1 to TRBJ1-2; a possible D gene is TRBD1 (5 bases). The CDR3 loop spans 14 amino acids. V lost 0 bases, J lost 0 bases, and 6 bases lay in between. Looked up from germline, CDR1 is SGHRS and CDR2 is YFSETQ. CDR3 DNA sequence: TGCGCCAGCAGCTTGGAGGGGTCTAACTATGGCTACACCTTC. This translates into CASSLEGSNYGYTF.

The V and J genes are TRBV5-1 and TRBJ2-7; 10 bases agree with TRBD1. With V trimmed by 3 bases and J by 5 bases, 14 bases remained unmatched. CDR1 is SGHRS and CDR2 is YFSETQ in the germline V gene. The CDR3 runs to 17 residues. In DNA form, the CDR3 reads TGCGCCAGCAGCTCGACTCTGAGACAGGGGGCTATGGACGAGCAGTACTTC. It specifies CASSSTLRQGAMDEQYF.